The 2 T cell receptor beta chains in this list originate from one sample, sequenced in a study of cytomegalovirus exposure and HLA in healthy donors. PCR was performed using 60 Vbeta and 13 Jbeta primers. Assay: immunoSEQ multiplex PCR; the TCRdb copy retains only in-frame clones and omits some. The table has about 120,000 clones, around 81% seen once; the top ten hold less than 2.5%. The sequencing sample was made of PBMCs. These receptor sequences come from a woman in her forties in good health and CMV-seronegative.

This clone was found once. The rearrangement links TRBV4-3 to TRBJ2-1; TRBD2 matches 9 bases. CDR3 length equals 15 residues. Germline V gene lookup returns CDR1 LGHNA and CDR2 YSLEER. With V trimmed by 5 bases and J by 4 bases, 6 bases remained unmatched. CDR3 in DNA: TGCGCCAGCAGCGCTCTAGCGGGACGATACAATGAGCAGTTCTTC. Translating gives CASSALAGRYNEQFF.

The chain combines TRBV5-6 with TRBJ1-2; no firm D call. With 0 bases removed from V and 4 bases from J, the gap between germline ends came to 7 bases. This CDR3 comprises 13 residues. Germline-derived CDR1 and CDR2 are SGHDT and YYEEEE. The CDR3 region has the DNA TGTGCCAGCAGCTTGGAGCGGAGCTATGGCTACACCTTC. Encoded protein: CASSLERSYGYTF.